This T cell receptor (beta chain) was obtained from a study of beta chain features in type 1 diabetes. Study-wide background: Patients did not differ from healthy donors in age, gender or cell yield. The study's findings and limits: There was no resolution here of whether HLA type influences TCRB rearrangement. Type 1 diabetes patients had TCRB CDR3s that were shorter (moderately but significantly so) in all four CD4+ subsets. Shorter templates might be favored by PCR, equally in patients and controls.

This clone was counted a few times. Its specificity is not known. Each sorted fraction was over 95% pure. V was pared by 5 bases and J by 5 bases, with 7 bases of the junction left unmatched. The CDR3 length is 14 residues. Germline CDR1 and CDR2: SEHNR and FQNEAQ (reference sequence). The whole isolated RNA underwent reverse transcription, so sequencing captured expressed TCRB transcripts. The protocol was immunoSEQ multiplex PCR, while the TCRdb copy is restricted to in-frame clones and leaves out a portion. In the table there are over 150,000 clones, around 10% of which are singletons. Material: central memory CD4+ T cells from blood. The TCR sequence derives from a man younger than 45 with type 1 diabetes. V gene TRBV7-9 combines with J gene TRBJ2-7; 9 bases agree with TRBD1. The CDR3 DNA sequence: TGTGCCAGCAGCAAGGGACAGGGTTGGGACGAGCAGTACTTC. Protein product: CASSKGQGWDEQYF. Variable domain in full (rest from reference TRBV7-9 and TRBJ2-7): DTGVSQNPRHKITKRGQNVTFRCDPISEHNRLYWYRQTLGQGPEFLTYFQNEAQLEKSRLLSDRFSAERPKGSFSTLEIQRTEQGDSAMYLCASSKGQGWDEQYFGPGTRLTVT.